The T cell receptor beta chain described here comes from a study of blood T cell repertoires in COVID-19. Per the original methods: Reference gene primer amplification in the assay estimated nucleated cell counts. TCRdb's table, derived via immunoSEQ multiplex PCR, lists solely in-frame clones and lacks some. V and J calls plus clone size are reproduced from that table; the DNA served to infer D and trimming. The sample has around 100,000 clones; 70% to 90% are singletons. The CDR3 has 13 amino acids. V was cut by 5 bases and J by 8 bases, with 15 bases left in between. Per the germline V gene, CDR1 is LGHDT and CDR2 is YNNKEL (reference sequence).

The rearrangement links TRBV3-1 (or the pseudogene TRBV3-2) to TRBJ1-2; D possibly corresponds to TRBD1 (6 bases). This receptor was obtained from a man in his fifties with COVID-19, enrolled during active disease. Sequenced: peripheral blood. The CDR3 DNA reads as TGTGCCAGCAGCTACCGGGACAATGGGGGCTACACCTTC. It encodes CASSYRDNGGYTF.